This T cell receptor beta chain was identified during a study of regulatory T cells in long-lasting Graves disease. The TCR beta library used iRepertoire HTBI primers with Arm-PCR amplification of CDR3. TCRdb recomputed calls from the multiplex PCR reads with MiXCR, one row per CDR3 protein. The sample has under 500,000 distinct CDR3 sequences; 16% are singletons. Trimming left V 5 bases short and J 3 bases short, with 11 bases between. Germline V gene lookup returns CDR1 SEHNR and CDR2 FQNEAQ (reference sequence). There are 13 residues in the CDR3. Time point reported: newly diagnosed GD, antithyroid drugs for less than 3 months. PBMCs were the source of the RNA used for TCR sequencing. These data were also filed under a second study, of T cells in Graves' hyperthyroidism and ophthalmopathy.

This chain joins TRBV7-9 and TRBJ2-7, with D unclear. The sequencing used peripheral blood mononuclear cells (PBMCs), collected at new diagnosis, from a patient treated with antithyroid drugs. This clonotype was obtained from a woman younger than 45 with Graves disease. Written as DNA, the CDR3 is TGTGCCAGCAGCCCCCCCGACAACTACGAGCAGTACTTC. This encodes CASSPPDNYEQYF.